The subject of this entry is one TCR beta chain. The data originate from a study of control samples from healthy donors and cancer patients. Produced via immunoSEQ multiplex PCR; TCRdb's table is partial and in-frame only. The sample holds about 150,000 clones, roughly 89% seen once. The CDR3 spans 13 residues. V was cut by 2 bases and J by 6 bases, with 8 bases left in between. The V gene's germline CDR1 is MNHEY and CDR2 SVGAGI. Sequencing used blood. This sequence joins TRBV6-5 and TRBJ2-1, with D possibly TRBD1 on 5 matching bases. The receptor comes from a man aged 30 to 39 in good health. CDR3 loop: CASSYGAPNEQFF. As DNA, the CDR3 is TGTGCCAGCAGTTACGGGGCTCCCAATGAGCAGTTCTTC.